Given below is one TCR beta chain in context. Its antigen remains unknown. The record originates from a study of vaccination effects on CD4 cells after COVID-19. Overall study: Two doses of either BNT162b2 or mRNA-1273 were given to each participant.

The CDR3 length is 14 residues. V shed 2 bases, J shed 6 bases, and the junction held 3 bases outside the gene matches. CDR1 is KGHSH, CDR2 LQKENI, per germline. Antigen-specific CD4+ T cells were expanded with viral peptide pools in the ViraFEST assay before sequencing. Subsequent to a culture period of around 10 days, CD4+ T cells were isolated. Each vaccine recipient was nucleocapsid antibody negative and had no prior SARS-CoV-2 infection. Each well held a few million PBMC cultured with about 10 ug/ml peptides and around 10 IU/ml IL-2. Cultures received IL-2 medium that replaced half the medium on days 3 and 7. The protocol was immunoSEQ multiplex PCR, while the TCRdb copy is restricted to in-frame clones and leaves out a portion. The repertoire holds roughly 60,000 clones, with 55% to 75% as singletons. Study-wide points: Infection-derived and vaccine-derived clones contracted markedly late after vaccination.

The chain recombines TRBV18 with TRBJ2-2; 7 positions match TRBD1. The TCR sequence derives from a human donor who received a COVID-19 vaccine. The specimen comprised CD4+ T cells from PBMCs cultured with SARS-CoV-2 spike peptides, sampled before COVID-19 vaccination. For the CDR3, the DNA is TGTGCCAGCTCACCAGACAGGGTACCCGGGGAGCTGTTTTTT. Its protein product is CASSPDRVPGELFF.